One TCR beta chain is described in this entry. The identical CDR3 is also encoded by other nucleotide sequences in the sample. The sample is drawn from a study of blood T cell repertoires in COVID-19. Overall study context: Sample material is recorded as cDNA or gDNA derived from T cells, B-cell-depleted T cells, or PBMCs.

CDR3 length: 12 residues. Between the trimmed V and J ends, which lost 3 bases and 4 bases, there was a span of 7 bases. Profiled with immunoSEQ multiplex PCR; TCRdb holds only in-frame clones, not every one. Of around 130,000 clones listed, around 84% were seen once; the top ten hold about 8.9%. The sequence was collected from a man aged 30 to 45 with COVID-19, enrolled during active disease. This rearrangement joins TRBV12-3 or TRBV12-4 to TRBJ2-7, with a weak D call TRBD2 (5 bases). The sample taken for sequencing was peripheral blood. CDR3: CASSLDSYEQYF. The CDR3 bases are TGTGCCAGCAGTTTGGACTCTTACGAGCAGTACTTC.